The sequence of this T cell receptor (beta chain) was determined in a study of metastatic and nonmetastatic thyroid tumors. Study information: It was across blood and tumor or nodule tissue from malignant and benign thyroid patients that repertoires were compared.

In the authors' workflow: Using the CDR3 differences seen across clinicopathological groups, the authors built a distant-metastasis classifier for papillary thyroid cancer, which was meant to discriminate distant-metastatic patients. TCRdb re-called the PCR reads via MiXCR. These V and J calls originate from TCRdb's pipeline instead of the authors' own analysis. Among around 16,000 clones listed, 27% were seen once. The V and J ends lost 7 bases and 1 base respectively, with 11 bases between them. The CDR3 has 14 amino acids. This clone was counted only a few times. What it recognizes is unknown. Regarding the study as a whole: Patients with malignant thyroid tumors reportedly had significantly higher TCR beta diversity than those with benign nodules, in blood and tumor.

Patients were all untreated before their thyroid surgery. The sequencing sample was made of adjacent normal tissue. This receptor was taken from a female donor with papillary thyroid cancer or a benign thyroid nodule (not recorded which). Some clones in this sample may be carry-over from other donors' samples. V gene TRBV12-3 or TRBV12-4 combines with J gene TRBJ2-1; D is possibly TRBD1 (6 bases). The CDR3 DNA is TGTGCCAGCAACCCGACAGGATCCTACAATGAGCAGTTCTTC. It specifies CASNPTGSYNEQFF.